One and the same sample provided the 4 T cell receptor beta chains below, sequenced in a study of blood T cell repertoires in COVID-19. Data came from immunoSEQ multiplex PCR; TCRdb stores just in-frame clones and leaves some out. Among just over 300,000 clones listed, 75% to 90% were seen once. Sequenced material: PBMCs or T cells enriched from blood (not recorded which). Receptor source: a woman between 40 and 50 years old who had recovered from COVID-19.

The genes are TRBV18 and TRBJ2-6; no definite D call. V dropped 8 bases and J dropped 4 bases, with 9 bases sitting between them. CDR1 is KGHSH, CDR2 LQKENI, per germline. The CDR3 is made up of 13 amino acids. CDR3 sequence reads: CASPDSGANVLTF. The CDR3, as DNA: TGTGCCAGCCCAGACTCCGGGGCCAACGTCCTGACTTTC.

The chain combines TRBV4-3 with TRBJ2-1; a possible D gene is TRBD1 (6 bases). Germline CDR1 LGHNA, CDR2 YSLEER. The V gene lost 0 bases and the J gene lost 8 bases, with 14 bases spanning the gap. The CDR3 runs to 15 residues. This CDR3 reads CASSQDQGLEYEQFF. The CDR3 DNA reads TGCGCCAGCAGCCAAGATCAGGGGCTGGAGTATGAGCAGTTCTTC.

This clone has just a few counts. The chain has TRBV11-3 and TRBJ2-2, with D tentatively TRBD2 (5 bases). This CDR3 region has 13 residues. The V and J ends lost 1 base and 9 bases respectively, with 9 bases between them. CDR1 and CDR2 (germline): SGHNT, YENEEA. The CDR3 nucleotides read TGTGCCAGCAGCTTAGGACGGGGTCGGGAGCTGTTTTTT. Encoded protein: CASSLGRGRELFF.

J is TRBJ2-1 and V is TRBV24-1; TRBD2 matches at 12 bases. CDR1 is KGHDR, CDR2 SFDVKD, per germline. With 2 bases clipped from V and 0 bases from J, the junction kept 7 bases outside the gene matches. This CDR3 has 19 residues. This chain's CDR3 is CATSDSGGLAGNSYNEQFF. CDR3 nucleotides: TGTGCCACCAGTGATTCTGGTGGACTAGCGGGGAACTCCTACAATGAGCAGTTCTTC.